The 31 T cell receptor beta chains below come from one sample, sequenced in a study of neurological immune-mediated disorders. TCRdb called the 5' RACE reads again in MiXCR, with one record for every CDR3 protein. The sample lists fewer than 25,000 distinct CDR3 sequences, roughly 13% seen once, with 16% in the top ten. The sample was PBMCs. These TCRs come from a woman aged 40 to 50 with HTLV-1-associated myelopathy (HAM/TSP).

This clonotype was observed many times. The chain uses TRBV7-8 and TRBJ2-5; D gene unclear. The CDR3 is 14 amino acids. Germline CDR1 is SGHVS and CDR2 is FQNEAQ. The V gene lost 5 bases and the J gene lost 0 bases, with 10 bases spanning the gap. In nucleotides, the CDR3 is TGTGCCAGCAGCGCTTCTAGAGACCAAGAGACCCAGTACTTC. Its translation: CASSASRDQETQYF.

CDR3 in DNA: TGTGCCAGCAGTGGCCGACAGGGGTTCCGATTGAGCTCCTACAATGAGCAGTTCTTC. It specifies CASSGRQGFRLSSYNEQFF. This chain uses TRBV28 with TRBJ2-1; 8 bases match TRBD1. The CDR3 extends over 19 amino acids. Trimming took 5 bases from V and 0 from J; bases not matched to a gene: 15. CDR1 and CDR2 from the germline V gene are MDHEN and SYDVKM. The full variable domain, completed using reference TRBV28 and TRBJ2-1, is DVKVTQSSRYLVKRTGEKVFLECVQDMDHENMFWYRQDPGLGLRLIYFSYDVKMKEKGDIPEGYSVSREKKERFSLILESASTNQTSMYLCASSGRQGFRLSSYNEQFFGPGTRLTVL.

This clonotype came up many times. V usage is TRBV11-2 and J usage is TRBJ2-7, with TRBD1 as a possible D gene (5 bases). V gave up 5 bases and J gave up 0 bases, with 14 bases separating them. The CDR3 extends over 15 amino acids. Germline lookup yields CDR1 SGHAT and CDR2 FQNNGV. The chain's CDR3 is CASSPGQGPSYEQYF. CDR3 DNA sequence: TGTGCCAGCAGCCCCGGGCAGGGCCCCTCCTACGAGCAGTACTTC.

This clonotype occurred many times. This sequence joins TRBV7-9 and TRBJ2-7; possibly TRBD2 for D (6 bases). V lost 4 bases to trimming and J lost 0 bases, with 7 bases between them. Germline assignment: CDR1 SEHNR and CDR2 FQNEAQ (reference sequence). CDR3 length: 13 amino acids. The CDR3 sequence is CASSSGSSYEQYF. The CDR3 DNA is TGTGCCAGCAGCTCCGGGAGCTCCTACGAGCAGTACTTC.

The chain is built from TRBV7-6 and TRBJ1-4, with D unclear. Between the trimmed V and J ends, which lost 4 bases and 8 bases, there was a span of 11 bases. The germline gives CDR1 SGHVS, CDR2 FNYEAQ. The CDR3 has 13 amino acids. Written as DNA, the CDR3 is TGTGCCAGCAGCTCCCAGATTACGGAAAAACTGTTTTTT. Its protein product is CASSSQITEKLFF.

This clonotype came up many times. V usage is TRBV12-3 or TRBV12-4 and J usage is TRBJ2-1; 10 bases line up with TRBD2. The V and J ends lost 1 base and 11 bases, in that order; junction bases with no gene match: 2. This CDR3 region has 13 residues. For the CDR3, the DNA is TGTGCCAGCAGTTTAGGACTAGCGGGTCAGCAGTTCTTC. This translates into CASSLGLAGQQFF.

This clonotype came up many times. The V and J genes are TRBV28 and TRBJ2-7; no clear D. This CDR3 is 12 amino acids long. V lost 3 bases, J lost 0 bases, and 3 bases lay in between. Germline V gene lookup returns CDR1 MDHEN and CDR2 SYDVKM. DNA for the CDR3: TGTGCCAGCAGTTTCAGCTCCTACGAGCAGTACTTC. Translating gives CASSFSSYEQYF.

As concerns this clonotype: The conserved phenylalanine or tryptophan normally closing the CDR3 is absent here, so this likely arose from a read error. The DNA is omitted, as the CDR3 cannot be located on it reliably, and the CDR3 follows TCRdb's listing. The rearrangement uses TRBV24-1 and TRBJ2-2. The CDR3 region is 15 residues in length, termini included. Germline lookup yields CDR1 KGHDR and CDR2 SFDVKD. CDR3 region: CATSDLRATTGELLL.

At least ten counts were recorded for this clonotype. The J gene is TRBJ1-2, the V gene TRBV20-1; a possible D gene is TRBD1 (6 bases). The CDR3 has 16 amino acids. CDR1 is DFQATT and CDR2 is SNEGSKA in the germline V gene (reference sequence). V was clipped by 3 bases and J by 0 bases, with 17 bases between them. This chain's CDR3 is CSARVGGSGANYGYTF. The CDR3 nucleotides read TGCAGTGCTAGGGTAGGGGGATCAGGCGCTAACTATGGCTACACCTTC.

This clonotype has a count of ten or more. The rearrangement joins TRBV20-1 to TRBJ2-1; 8 bases agree with TRBD2. Germline CDR1 DFQATT, CDR2 SNEGSKA (reference sequence). The trim removed 0 bases at V and 5 bases at J, leaving 12 bases unmatched. The CDR3 contains 17 residues. The CDR3 region has the DNA TGCAGTGCTAGAGATGACCGGGGGGGCCGTTTGAACAATGAGCAGTTCTTC. As protein: CSARDDRGGRLNNEQFF.

In its sample, this clonotype was seen many times. The chain combines TRBV4-1 with TRBJ1-2; no definite D call. Germline lookup yields CDR1 MGHRA and CDR2 YSYEKL. This CDR3 spans 14 amino acids. V was trimmed by 0 bases and J by 0 bases, leaving 5 bases between them. CDR3 in DNA: TGCGCCAGCAGCCAAGATCCAGCTAACTATGGCTACACCTTC. Translating gives CASSQDPANYGYTF.

This clonotype was detected many times. DNA of the CDR3: TGTGCCACCGGCGGAGGAGGGGAAGAGACCCAGTACTTC. Translation: CATGGGGEETQYF. This sequence joins TRBV24-1 and TRBJ2-5; possibly TRBD2 for D (6 bases). This CDR3 has 13 amino acids. CDR1 is KGHDR and CDR2 is SFDVKD in the germline V gene. Trimming took off 9 bases at V and 3 bases at J, with 13 bases between the two ends.

This clonotype was detected many times. This chain uses TRBV11-2 with TRBJ2-7; no clear D gene. The CDR3 is 14 residues long. Germline V lookup: CDR1 SGHAT, CDR2 FQNNGV. The V gene lost 1 base and the J gene lost 6 bases, with 13 bases spanning the gap. CDR3 DNA sequence: TGTGCCAGCAGCTTAGGTCGGGTAGGCTTCGAGCAGTACGTC. Translated: CASSLGRVGFEQYV.

This clonotype occurred many times. One junction end disagrees with the germline gene, perhaps due to a read error. V usage is TRBV5-4 and J usage is TRBJ2-5; either TRBD1 or TRBD2 may supply D (5 bases each). Germline V gives CDR1 SGHNT, CDR2 YYREEE (reference sequence). This CDR3 has 16 amino acids. In DNA, the CDR3 is TGTGCCAGCAACTTGGGGCCTCGCCAGCGGTGGGAGACCCAGTACTTC. Translation: CASNLGPRQRWETQYF.

The rearrangement joins TRBV7-2 to TRBJ2-2; D uncertain. The CDR3 runs to 15 residues. V lost 5 bases to trimming and J lost 1 base, with 11 bases between them. Germline CDR1 and CDR2: SGHTA and FQGNSA. CDR3 in DNA: TGTGCCAGCAGCACTCGAACCCTGAACACCGGGGAGCTGTTTTTT. As protein: CASSTRTLNTGELFF.

The table lists this clonotype with many counts. V and J are TRBV20-1 and TRBJ1-1; TRBD1 is a possible D gene (6 bases). In germline, CDR1 is DFQATT, CDR2 SNEGSKA (reference sequence). The V and J ends lost 3 bases and 4 bases respectively, with 18 bases between them. The CDR3 totals 15 residues. CDR3 nucleotide sequence: TGCAGTGCTAGCAGACAGGACCCCGGCGGCACTGAAGCTTTCTTT. It yields the protein CSASRQDPGGTEAFF.

There are many counts of this clonotype. This sequence joins TRBV7-6 and TRBJ2-7, with 8 bases identical to TRBD1. V lost 5 bases to trimming and J lost 3 bases; unmatched junction nucleotides: 6. CDR1 is SGHVS and CDR2 is FNYEAQ in the germline V gene. This CDR3 is 14 amino acids long. CDR3 in DNA: TGTGCCAGCAGCAAGGGACAGGAAAGCTACGAGCAGTACTTC. Translating it yields CASSKGQESYEQYF. Together with reference TRBV7-6 and TRBJ2-7, the CDR3 gives the full variable domain: GAGVSQSPRYKVTKRGQDVALRCDPISGHVSLYWYRQALGQGPEFLTYFNYEAQQDKSGLPNDRFSAERPEGSISTLTIQRTEQRDSAMYRCASSKGQESYEQYFGPGTRLTVT.

To note about this clonotype: The junction does not match germline at one end; this may be a read error. This chain connects TRBV7-2 to TRBJ2-3; a possible D gene is TRBD2 (7 bases). Looked up from germline, CDR1 is SGHTA and CDR2 is FQGNSA. The CDR3 length is 14 residues. The CDR3 sequence: CASVPGGSADTKYF. In DNA, the CDR3 is TGTGCCAGCGTTCCGGGGGGCAGCGCAGATACGAAGTATTTT.

This clonotype was seen ten or more times. The chain joins TRBV28 to TRBJ2-3, with D unclear. This CDR3 is built from 12 residues. The V and J ends lost 6 bases and 6 bases respectively, with 10 bases between them. CDR1 is MDHEN, CDR2 SYDVKM, per germline. This chain's CDR3 is CASRRSADTQYF. The CDR3 DNA is TGTGCCAGCAGGCGCTCGGCCGATACGCAGTATTTT. The complete variable domain, with remaining parts taken from reference TRBV28 and TRBJ2-3, reads DVKVTQSSRYLVKRTGEKVFLECVQDMDHENMFWYRQDPGLGLRLIYFSYDVKMKEKGDIPEGYSVSREKKERFSLILESASTNQTSMYLCASRRSADTQYFGPGTRLTVL.

At least ten counts were recorded for this clonotype. A read error is possible here, since a much larger clone lies one base away. V usage is TRBV12-3 or TRBV12-4 and J usage is TRBJ2-1; 9 bases are a match to TRBD1. The CDR3 spans 15 residues. Here the CDR3 DNA reads TGTACCAGCAGTTCAGAGGGACAGGGTATGCATGAGCAGTTCTTC. Translation gives CTSSSEGQGMHEQFF.

At least ten counts were recorded for this clonotype. The chain joins TRBV24-1 to TRBJ2-3, with unresolved D. The CDR3 spans 15 residues. Germline V gives CDR1 KGHDR, CDR2 SFDVKD. V lost 0 bases to trimming and J lost 1 base, with 7 bases between them. CDR3 sequence (DNA): TGTGCCACCAGTGATTTGGTTGGAGGCACAGATACGCAGTATTTT. It is translated as CATSDLVGGTDTQYF.

The chain employs TRBV5-8 and TRBJ2-3, with 9 bases matching TRBD2. CDR1 is SGHTS and CDR2 is YDEGEE in the germline V gene. The junction had 8 bases not matched to a gene; V was cut back by 2 bases and J by 1 base. This CDR3 spans 17 amino acids. The CDR3 protein is CASSFYIAGVRTDTQYF. For the CDR3, the DNA is TGTGCCAGCAGCTTTTATATAGCGGGGGTGCGCACAGATACGCAGTATTTT.

This clonotype has ten or more counts. The chain carries TRBV7-6 and TRBJ2-5, with D perhaps TRBD2 (5 bases). The CDR3 has 16 amino acids. Germline V gives CDR1 SGHVS, CDR2 FNYEAQ. Trimming stripped 5 bases from V and 0 bases from J, with 16 bases between. The CDR3 nucleotides read TGTGCCAGCAGCCTTCTGGGCCTCGGGGACCAAGAGACCCAGTACTTC. Translating it yields CASSLLGLGDQETQYF.

This clonotype appeared many times. V and J are TRBV7-2 and TRBJ2-3; no clear D. The CDR3 has 15 residues. Germline CDR1 and CDR2: SGHTA and FQGNSA. Trimming shortened V by 2 bases and J by 5 bases, and 14 bases separated the two germline ends. CDR3 amino acids: CASSLSRAAVDTQYF. The CDR3 coding sequence is TGTGCCAGCAGCTTAAGTAGGGCGGCTGTAGATACGCAGTATTTT.

This clonotype has just a few counts. The chain links TRBV10-1 to TRBJ1-1, with 7 nucleotides matching TRBD1. Germline CDR1 and CDR2: WNHNN and SYGVQD (reference sequence). Unmatched junction bases numbered 5, after V lost 4 bases and J lost 6 bases. The CDR3 loop spans 13 amino acids. For the CDR3, the DNA is TGCGCCAGCAGTGTTACGACAGGGTCTGAAGCTTTCTTT. This gives the protein CASSVTTGSEAFF.

This clonotype was seen repeatedly, ten times or more. This chain uses TRBV4-3 with TRBJ2-1, with 12 bases aligning to TRBD2. Germline V CDR1 and CDR2: LGHNA, YSLEER. The CDR3 is made up of 15 amino acids. Losses at the gene ends were 4 bases for V and 5 bases for J; bases not matched to a gene: 3. CDR3 amino acids: CASSLGLAGHNEQFF. CDR3 sequence (DNA): TGCGCCAGCAGCCTTGGACTAGCGGGGCACAATGAGCAGTTCTTC.

In this sample, this clonotype turned up many times. The chain couples TRBV20-1 to TRBJ2-5; 12 bases are a match to TRBD2. Germline CDR1 is DFQATT and CDR2 is SNEGSKA (reference sequence). CDR3 length equals 15 residues. The V gene end was trimmed by 5 bases and the J gene end by 3 bases; junction bases not matched to a gene: 7. The CDR3, as DNA: TGCAGTGCTCGCTGGACTAGCGGGGCGAAAGAGACCCAGTACTTC. Translation: CSARWTSGAKETQYF.

This clonotype was counted ten times or more. V and J are TRBV5-1 and TRBJ2-5; D remains ambiguous. The CDR3 covers 13 residues. Per the germline V gene, CDR1 is SGHRS and CDR2 is YFSETQ. Trimming left V 3 bases short and J 2 bases short, with 8 bases between. CDR3 sequence: CASSSLPQETQYF. The DNA for the CDR3 is TGCGCCAGCAGCTCTTTACCTCAAGAGACCCAGTACTTC.

Many counts were recorded for this clonotype. This chain links TRBV11-2 with TRBJ2-3; D is unclear. V was shortened by 0 bases and J by 9 bases, with 10 bases between the two germline ends. This CDR3 region has 13 residues. Germline V gives CDR1 SGHAT, CDR2 FQNNGV. The CDR3 nucleotides read TGTGCCAGCAGCTTAGATGCAGGAGAGACGCAGTATTTT. Amino acids: CASSLDAGETQYF.

This clonotype has at least ten counts. The V and J genes are TRBV3-1 and TRBJ2-3; TRBD2 aligns across 8 bases. The CDR3 runs 16 residues. The ends lost 0 bases at V and 3 bases at J; junction bases unmatched: 5. The germline V gene has CDR1 LGHDT and CDR2 YNNKEL (reference sequence). CDR3: CASSQDQRGPTDTQYF. The DNA of the CDR3 is TGTGCCAGCAGCCAAGACCAGCGGGGGCCTACAGATACGCAGTATTTT.

In its sample, this clonotype was seen a few times. The J gene is TRBJ2-1, the V gene TRBV7-3; D possibly uses TRBD1 or TRBD2 (5 bases each). CDR3 size: 15 residues. The V and J ends lost 2 bases and 7 bases respectively, with 15 bases between them. Germline CDR1 is SGHTA and CDR2 is FQGTGA. The CDR3 loop reads CASSLVPGLGNEQFF. The DNA of the CDR3 is TGTGCCAGCAGCTTAGTTCCGGGGCTAGGGAATGAGCAGTTCTTC.